Each of the 25 T cell receptor beta chains below was sequenced from the same sample in a study of T cells in Graves' hyperthyroidism and ophthalmopathy (dated by TCRdb to between 2018 and 2021). To prepare the library, multiplex PCR was applied. Sequencing used an Illumina HiSeq 2000. Amplification of TCR beta CDR3 regions was carried out from RNA transcripts. A first-round RT-PCR of the TCR CDR3 used the HTBI primer set with the Qiagen OneStep RT-PCR kit. TCRdb applied fastp at Q25 and MiXCR to the public reads, then kept only in-frame beta chains. Each CDR3 protein appears once, grouped with its most common genes and DNA. Here the sample has over 250,000 distinct CDR3 sequences; around 15% occur a single time. In total, the top ten clones hold just over 55% of the sample. The material sequenced was blood. The receptors stem from a woman aged 55-69 years with Graves' ophthalmopathy.

The chain couples TRBV24-1 to TRBJ2-7; perhaps TRBD2 as D (6 bases). The V end lost 7 bases, the J end lost 3 bases, and 21 bases lay between the germline ends. CDR1 is KGHDR, CDR2 SFDVKD, per germline. The CDR3 loop spans 16 amino acids. CDR3 loop: CATSGGKGGSNYEQYF. Written as DNA, the CDR3 is TGTGCCACCAGCGGGGGAAAGGGAGGCTCGAACTACGAGCAGTACTTC.

This clonotype was detected many times. The chain recombines TRBV2 with TRBJ1-4, with D hard to call. V lost 5 bases and J lost 6, with 16 bases in between. The length of the CDR3 is 15 residues. Germline CDR1 is SNHLY and CDR2 is FYNNEI. The CDR3 protein is CASSPGGRVYEKLFF. As DNA, the CDR3 is TGTGCCAGCAGTCCTGGAGGTCGGGTTTATGAAAAACTGTTTTTT.

This clonotype was picked up many times. The rearrangement uses TRBV5-1 and TRBJ1-1, with no clear D. The CDR3 loop spans 15 amino acids. With 0 bases removed from V and 3 bases from J, the gap between germline ends came to 12 bases. Germline V gene lookup returns CDR1 SGHRS and CDR2 YFSETQ. CDR3 nucleotides: TGCGCCAGCAGCTTGGAACGTTTGAGGGACACTGAAGCTTTCTTT. Amino acids: CASSLERLRDTEAFF.

Many counts were recorded for this clonotype. J is TRBJ2-7 and V is TRBV7-6; 10 nucleotides align to TRBD1. The CDR3 has 19 residues. J lost 5 bases, V lost 4 bases, and 20 bases had no gene match. The germline gives CDR1 SGHVS, CDR2 FNYEAQ. The CDR3 region has the DNA TGTGCCAGCAGCTACGAAGGGTCGTTTCCGGGACAGGGGATAAACGAGCAGTACTTC. This translates into CASSYEGSFPGQGINEQYF.

This clonotype was observed at least ten times. V is TRBV13 and J is TRBJ1-4, with 8 bases aligning to TRBD1. The CDR3 is 13 residues long. J was trimmed by 8 bases and V by 3 bases; bases with no gene match: 2. The V gene's germline CDR1 is PRHDT and CDR2 FYEKMQ (reference sequence). The CDR3 DNA follows: TGTGCCAGCAGCTTGACAGGGGTAGAAAAACTGTTTTTT. Translated: CASSLTGVEKLFF.

This clonotype was detected ten times or more. V is TRBV20-1 and J is TRBJ2-7; maybe TRBD2 (6 bases). The germline V and J ends were trimmed by 3 bases and 4 bases, with 13 bases remaining between them. The CDR3 spans 13 residues. Germline-derived CDR1 and CDR2 are DFQATT and SNEGSKA (reference sequence). CDR3 amino acids: CSASSAEGYEQYF. CDR3 coding DNA: TGCAGTGCTAGCTCGGCGGAGGGGTACGAGCAGTACTTC.

This clonotype came up many times. The chain employs TRBV18 and TRBJ1-1, with TRBD1 as a possible D gene (5 bases). The CDR3 contains 14 residues. Germline-derived CDR1 and CDR2 are KGHSH and LQKENI. V was clipped by 6 bases and J by 10 bases, with 21 bases between them. In DNA form, the CDR3 reads TGTGCCAGCTCGTATATCCGGGACCCTCAGGGAGCTTTCTTT. Its protein product is CASSYIRDPQGAFF. The full variable domain, in which reference TRBV18 and TRBJ1-1 provide the parts outside the CDR3, is NAGVMQNPRHLVRRRGQEARLRCSPMKGHSHVYWYRQLPEEGLKFMVYLQKENIIDESGMPKERFSAEFPKEGPSILRIQQVVRGDSAAYFCASSYIRDPQGAFFGQGTRLTVV.

As concerns this clonotype: The DNA is left out, because the CDR3 cannot be placed on it with certainty; the CDR3 is given as TCRdb lists it. J is TRBJ1-1 and V is TRBV14; TRBD1, as called in the table, went unchecked against the DNA. Germline loops: CDR1 SGHDN, CDR2 FVKESK. Including both end residues, the CDR3 is 14 amino acids long. The CDR3 region is CASSQDRVAGGTFF.

This clonotype was picked up many times. CDR3 sequence (DNA): TGTGCCAGCAGGTCTAGTCTCACCTACGAGCAGTACTTC. Translation gives CASRSSLTYEQYF. The J gene is TRBJ2-7, the V gene TRBV7-2, with unresolved D. CDR1 and CDR2 (germline): SGHTA, FQGNSA. The CDR3 consists of 13 residues. V shed 6 bases and J shed 2 bases, with 11 bases lying between them. Full variable domain (outside the CDR3, taken from reference TRBV7-2 and TRBJ2-7): GAGVSQSPSNKVTEKGKDVELRCDPISGHTALYWYRQSLGQGLEFLIYFQGNSAPDKSGLPSDRFSAERTGGSVSTLTIQRTQQEDSAVYLCASRSSLTYEQYFGPGTRLTVT.

In regard to this clonotype: This could be a read error, since a much larger clone is one nucleotide away. The chain joins TRBV5-1 to TRBJ1-1, with 8 bases identical to TRBD1. V was pared by 4 bases and J by 1 base, with 6 bases of the junction left unmatched. Germline assignment: CDR1 SGHRS and CDR2 YFSETQ. CDR3 length equals 15 residues. The CDR3 DNA reads TGCGCCAGCAGCGCGGACAGGGTGACGAACACTGAAGCTTTCTTT. It yields the protein CASSADRVTNTEAFF.

This clonotype was seen many times. The rearrangement joins TRBV20-1 to TRBJ2-7, with D possibly matching TRBD1 (6 bases). Germline V gene sequence: CDR1 DFQATT, CDR2 SNEGSKA (reference sequence). Trimming cost V 5 bases and J 2 bases, with 16 bases left between them. The CDR3 is made up of 14 amino acids. Here the CDR3 reads CSARNRDTAYEQYF. DNA of the CDR3: TGCAGTGCTCGCAACCGGGACACCGCCTACGAGCAGTACTTC.

This clonotype has a count of ten or more. V is TRBV7-9 and J is TRBJ2-1, with 7 bases identical to TRBD1. Germline CDR1 and CDR2: SEHNR and FQNEAQ (reference sequence). The junction had 1 base not matched to a gene; V was cut back by 1 base and J by 7 bases. The CDR3 sequence is 13 residues long. The CDR3 DNA is TGTGCCAGCAGCTTAGACAGGGGAAATGAGCAGTTCTTC. It encodes CASSLDRGNEQFF. Drawing the rest from reference TRBV7-9 and TRBJ2-1, the complete variable domain is DTGVSQNPRHKITKRGQNVTFRCDPISEHNRLYWYRQTLGQGPEFLTYFQNEAQLEKSRLLSDRFSAERPKGSFSTLEIQRTEQGDSAMYLCASSLDRGNEQFFGPGTRLTVL.

This clonotype has just a few counts. The rearrangement links TRBV9 to TRBJ2-4, with 7 positions matching TRBD1. The trim removed 4 bases at V and 1 base at J, leaving 14 bases unmatched. The germline V gene has CDR1 SGDLS and CDR2 YYNGEE. There are 18 residues in the CDR3. The CDR3 spells CASSILCPAQGAKNIQYF. The CDR3 coding sequence is TGTGCCAGCAGCATCCTGTGTCCCGCACAGGGGGCCAAAAACATTCAGTACTTC.

The chain carries TRBV4-2 and TRBJ1-2; D is uncertain. The germline V gene has CDR1 LGHNA and CDR2 YNFKEQ. The ends were cut back, 1 base at V and 8 bases at J, with 11 bases in the middle. The CDR3 is 13 amino acids. The CDR3 DNA follows: TGTGCCAGCAGCCAAGCAGGAGAAGAGGGCTACACCTTC. Residues: CASSQAGEEGYTF.

The CDR3 protein is CASSLDRGPVWTEAFF. The CDR3 DNA reads TGTGCCAGCAGCTTAGACAGGGGGCCCGTGTGGACTGAAGCTTTCTTT. The chain joins TRBV7-2 to TRBJ1-1; 9 bases agree with TRBD1. The CDR3 is 16 amino acids. V dropped 1 base and J dropped 5; count of bases not matched to a gene: 8. The germline V gene has CDR1 SGHTA and CDR2 FQGNSA.

The chain couples TRBV2 to TRBJ2-7, with 7 bases lining up with TRBD1. CDR1 and CDR2 from the germline V gene are SNHLY and FYNNEI. Unmatched junction bases numbered 0, after V lost 7 bases and J lost 0 bases. CDR3 length: 12 residues. CDR3 bases: TGTGCCAGCAACAGGGGCTCCTACGAGCAGTACTTC. As protein: CASNRGSYEQYF.

The J gene is TRBJ2-1, the V gene TRBV27; 9 bases line up with TRBD2. The CDR3 is 13 amino acids. Germline-derived CDR1 and CDR2 are MNHEY and SMNVEV (reference sequence). Germline trimming cut 2 bases from V and 13 bases from J; bases unmatched to any gene: 6. CDR3 sequence (DNA): TGTGCCAGCAGTTTACAGCGGGAGGCCCGCCAGTTCTTC. Protein sequence: CASSLQREARQFF.

This clonotype was seen repeatedly, ten times or more. The V call is TRBV6-1, the J call TRBJ2-7; 9 bases are shared with TRBD1. The CDR3 covers 14 residues. V was pared by 6 bases and J by 2 bases, with 5 bases of the junction left unmatched. The germline CDR1 and CDR2 sequences are MNHNS and SASEGT. The CDR3 reads CASRRWDRAYEQYF. DNA of the CDR3: TGTGCCAGCAGACGATGGGACAGGGCCTACGAGCAGTACTTC.

The chain links TRBV19 to TRBJ2-3, with no clear D. This CDR3 region has 14 residues. V was clipped by 3 bases and J by 7 bases, with 14 bases between them. CDR1 and CDR2 (germline): LNHDA, SQIVND (reference sequence). CDR3 bases: TGTGCCAGTAGTATCGGCTCACTGGGGTATACGCAGTATTTT. This sequence encodes CASSIGSLGYTQYF.

Regarding this clonotype: This may be a read error: a much more frequent sequence differs by one nucleotide. V and J are TRBV28 and TRBJ2-7, with D perhaps given as TRBD1 or TRBD2 (6 bases each). Germline lookup yields CDR1 MDHEN and CDR2 SYDVKM. Trimming removed 6 bases at V and 5 bases at J, with 17 bases between. CDR3 length: 14 amino acids. The CDR3 loop is CASRWRAGAHEQYF. CDR3 nucleotide sequence: TGTGCCAGCAGATGGAGGGCAGGGGCGCACGAGCAGTACTTC.

This clonotype was picked up many times. This chain uses TRBV7-6 with TRBJ2-1, with 8 bases that match TRBD2. Trimming took 2 bases from V and 3 from J; bases not matched to a gene: 6. Per germline, CDR1 SGHVS and CDR2 FNYEAQ. The CDR3 is made up of 16 amino acids. CDR3 sequence reads: CASSLKASGFYNEQFF. The CDR3 DNA follows: TGTGCCAGCAGCTTAAAGGCTAGCGGGTTCTACAATGAGCAGTTCTTC.

The CDR3 reads CASSPKDRNYGYTF. For the CDR3, the DNA is TGTGCCAGCAGCCCGAAGGACAGGAACTATGGCTACACCTTC. V and J are TRBV9 and TRBJ1-2; 7 bases match TRBD1. Germline-derived CDR1 and CDR2 are SGDLS and YYNGEE. V lost 4 bases to trimming and J lost 2 bases; unmatched junction nucleotides: 5. This CDR3 is 14 amino acids long. The variable domain in full, completed from reference TRBV9 and TRBJ1-2, reads DSGVTQTPKHLITATGQRVTLRCSPRSGDLSVYWYQQSLDQGLQFLIQYYNGEERAKGNILERFSAQQFPDLHSELNLSSLELGDSALYFCASSPKDRNYGYTFGSGTRLTVV.

This chain links TRBV7-2 with TRBJ1-4; a weak D match, TRBD1 (6 bases). Trimming cost V 5 bases and J 7 bases, with 20 bases left between them. CDR1 and CDR2 (germline): SGHTA, FQGNSA. The CDR3 totals 16 residues. The CDR3 region is CASSLGVGGGFEKLFF. The CDR3 DNA reads as TGTGCCAGCAGCCTGGGGGTCGGGGGCGGTTTTGAAAAACTGTTTTTT. Looking up the rest from reference TRBV7-2 and TRBJ1-4 gives the full variable domain: GAGVSQSPSNKVTEKGKDVELRCDPISGHTALYWYRQSLGQGLEFLIYFQGNSAPDKSGLPSDRFSAERTGGSVSTLTIQRTQQEDSAVYLCASSLGVGGGFEKLFFGSGTQLSVL.

There are many counts of this clonotype. V is TRBV29-1 and J is TRBJ2-1, with 12 bases aligning to TRBD2. This CDR3 spans 15 amino acids. V lost 7 bases to trimming and J lost 8 bases; unmatched junction nucleotides: 12. The germline V gene has CDR1 SQVTM and CDR2 ANQGSEA. The DNA of the CDR3 is TGCAGCGCAAAAACGCTAGCGGGAGGGACGTATGAGCAGTTCTTC. Amino acid sequence: CSAKTLAGGTYEQFF.

The chain couples TRBV5-8 to TRBJ2-7, with D maybe TRBD1 (5 bases). Between the trimmed V and J ends, which lost 4 bases and 2 bases, there was a span of 19 bases. The CDR3 extends over 16 amino acids. Germline-derived CDR1 and CDR2 are SGHTS and YDEGEE. The CDR3 bases are TGTGCCAGCAGCCCGTCTTGGGGCAGGGCTACCTACGAGCAGTACTTC. It codes for CASSPSWGRATYEQYF.